The T cell receptor (beta chain) under discussion was sequenced for a study of T cells in Graves' hyperthyroidism and ophthalmopathy. Trimming stripped 6 bases from V and 8 bases from J, with 16 bases between. The length of the CDR3 is 14 residues. From germline, CDR1 is MNHNS and CDR2 SASEGT. Authors of the study amplified TCR beta CDR3 regions from RNA transcripts. The study used the HTBI primer set for a first-round RT-PCR of the TCR CDR3. TCRdb ran MiXCR on the multiplex PCR reads and lists one entry per CDR3 protein. In the table there are 96,000 or so distinct CDR3 sequences, around 52% of which are singletons.

V is TRBV6-1 and J is TRBJ2-2; D might be TRBD2 (5 bases). Sample: blood. The clonotype comes from a woman in her thirties or forties with Graves' hyperthyroidism. In DNA, the CDR3 is TGTGCCAGCAGCCAGGAGCCCTGGGAGGGGGAGCTGTTTTTT. The encoded protein is CASSQEPWEGELFF.